The rows below give T cell receptor beta chains drawn from one sample of a study of shared clonotypes between healthy human individuals. Profiled with immunoSEQ multiplex PCR; TCRdb holds only in-frame clones, not every one. The table shows fewer than 700,000 clones, with about 95% occurring only once. Material: naive CD8+ T cells sorted from blood. The receptors come from a woman in her twenties or thirties in good health. Each CDR3 is given with its conserved first and last residue. D genes are given only for firm matches. Clone size is shown for a subset of rows, as once, few, many or a class of expanded clone.

size	J	D	V	DNA	CDR3
NA	TRBJ1-5	TRBD1	TRBV27	TGTGCCAGCAAAGTGGGGACAGGGGGTAATCAGCCCCAGCATTTT	CASKVGTGGNQPQHF
NA	TRBJ1-1	NA	TRBV28	TGTGCCAGCAGTACCGATACTACTGAAGCTTTCTTT	CASSTDTTEAFF
NA	TRBJ2-1	NA	TRBV19	TGTGCCAGTAGTATCGAGGGAATGAGCTCCTACAATGAGCAGTTCTTC	CASSIEGMSSYNEQFF
NA	TRBJ1-1	TRBD1	TRBV7-9	TGTGCCAGCAGTCTGACAGGGCAGGACACTGAAGCTTTCTTT	CASSLTGQDTEAFF
NA	TRBJ2-7	NA	TRBV15	TGTGCCACCAGCAGAGACGTTTACAGGACCTACGAGCAGTACTTC	CATSRDVYRTYEQYF
NA	TRBJ1-1	TRBD1	TRBV15	TGTGCCACCAAACAGGGGGTGTTGAACACTGAAGCTTTCTTT	CATKQGVLNTEAFF
NA	TRBJ2-7	NA	TRBV27	TGTGCCAGCAGTTGGTTAGGAAAGGACGAGCAGTACTTC	CASSWLGKDEQYF
few	TRBJ1-5	NA	TRBV27	TGTGCCAGCAGGATGGGGGGTCAGCCCCAGCATTTT	CASRMGGQPQHF
NA	TRBJ2-6	NA	TRBV7-2	TGTGCCAGCAGCCCGAAGAGGGGTGCTGGGGCCAACGTCCTGACTTTC	CASSPKRGAGANVLTF
NA	TRBJ2-3	TRBD2	TRBV15	TGTGCCACCAGCAGAGATAGCCCCAGGACTAGCGGGGATACGCAGTATTTT	CATSRDSPRTSGDTQYF
NA	TRBJ2-7	TRBD1	TRBV28	TGTGCCAGCAGTTCGATTGGGACAGGGACCTACGAGCAGTACTTC	CASSSIGTGTYEQYF
NA	TRBJ2-7	NA	TRBV10-3	TGTGCCGCCAAGGACGTGACCCTTATCGAGCAGTACTTC	CAAKDVTLIEQYF
NA	TRBJ2-1	NA	TRBV21-1	TGTGCCAGCAGCAGCCTAAATCTAGCGGGAGTCTCCAATGAGCAGTTCTTC	CASSSLNLAGVSNEQFF
once	TRBJ2-7	TRBD2	TRBV19	TGTGCCAGTAGTTCATCGCAAGGACTAGCTTACGAGCAGTACTTC	CASSSSQGLAYEQYF
NA	TRBJ1-6	NA	TRBV6-5	TGTGCCAGCAGTGAATTCGATAATTCACCCCTCCACTTT	CASSEFDNSPLHF
NA	TRBJ1-4	NA	TRBV7-8	TGTGCCAGCAGCTTAGATCGACAGAGTAATGAAAAACTGTTTTTT	CASSLDRQSNEKLFF
NA	TRBJ1-5	TRBD1	TRBV27	TGTGCCAGCAGTCCCTACCTGACAGGGGGTCAGCCCCAGCATTTT	CASSPYLTGGQPQHF
NA	TRBJ2-4	NA	TRBV28	TGTGCCAGCAGTATCAAGCGGGTGGGGACTTTAGCCAAAAACATTCAGTACTTC	CASSIKRVGTLAKNIQYF
NA	TRBJ1-2	TRBD1	TRBV19	TGTGCCAGTAGCTTGCTCAAATCCGAACAGGGGCCAACTAACTATGGCTACACCTTC	CASSLLKSEQGPTNYGYTF
NA	TRBJ1-1	NA	TRBV19	TGTGCCAGTAGTATTTTCCGGACAACGAACACTGAAGCTTTCTTT	CASSIFRTTNTEAFF
NA	TRBJ1-1	TRBD1	TRBV7-9	TGTGCCAGCAGCCCCGGGACAGGGGAAGCTTTCTTT	CASSPGTGEAFF
NA	TRBJ2-1	TRBD1	TRBV29-1	TGCAGCGTTTCGGTACAGGGGGAGCAGTTCTTC	CSVSVQGEQFF
NA	TRBJ2-7	NA	TRBV19	TGTGCCAGTAGTATAGAAATCGCAGACTACGAGCAGTACTTC	CASSIEIADYEQYF
NA	TRBJ1-1	NA	TRBV4-3	TGCGCCAGCAGCCAAGGTCCTGAAGCTTTCTTT	CASSQGPEAFF
NA	TRBJ2-5	TRBD2	TRBV5-1	TGCGCCAGCAGCCCCGGGACTAGCGGGAGGGCCCAAGAGACCCAGTACTTC	CASSPGTSGRAQETQYF
NA	TRBJ1-1	NA	TRBV29-1	TGCAGCGTGCGGGAGGCTCCGTACACTGAAGCTTTCTTT	CSVREAPYTEAFF
NA	TRBJ2-5	TRBD1	TRBV6-1	TGTGCCAGCAGTGGCAGGGGGCTACCCCAAGAGACCCAGTACTTC	CASSGRGLPQETQYF
NA	TRBJ2-2	NA	TRBV28	TGTGCCAGCAGCCTTACAGGGAAGGCCGGGGAGCTGTTTTTT	CASSLTGKAGELFF
NA	TRBJ1-1	NA	TRBV7-6	TGTGCCAGCAGCCTGGCCTCTGCTATGAACACTGAAGCTTTCTTT	CASSLASAMNTEAFF
NA	TRBJ2-7	TRBD2	TRBV5-4	TGTGCCAGCAGCCAAAGCGGGAGGGCTTTGGACGAGCAGTACTTC	CASSQSGRALDEQYF
NA	TRBJ1-1	NA	TRBV19	TGTGCCAGTAGTATTGGCAATCCGAAGGGCACTGAAGCTTTCTTT	CASSIGNPKGTEAFF
NA	TRBJ1-2	NA	TRBV5-6	TGTGCCAGCAGCTTGGAAGTAGCAACTAACTATGGCTACACCTTC	CASSLEVATNYGYTF
NA	TRBJ2-7	NA	TRBV19	TGTGCCAGTAGTACAAGGACAGCCTACGAGCAGTACTTC	CASSTRTAYEQYF
NA	TRBJ2-2	NA	TRBV19	TGTGCCAGTAGTCCGGGGCCACTCACCGGGGAGCTGTTTTTT	CASSPGPLTGELFF
NA	TRBJ2-7	TRBD1	TRBV7-9	TGTGCCAGCAGCTCTGGGACAGATTCCTACGAGCAGTACTTC	CASSSGTDSYEQYF
NA	TRBJ2-2	NA	TRBV27	TGTGCCAGCAGTTTGTGGCGGGGCACCGGGGAGCTGTTTTTT	CASSLWRGTGELFF
NA	TRBJ1-2	NA	TRBV7-9	TGTGCCAGCAGCTTCGACAGAGATAATGGCTACACCTTC	CASSFDRDNGYTF
NA	TRBJ1-1	NA	TRBV5-1	TGCGCCAGCAGCCAGGACCTGGTCGGCACTGAAGCTTTCTTT	CASSQDLVGTEAFF
NA	TRBJ2-7	NA	TRBV28	TGTGCCAGCAGTCCGCGTTCAGACGGGGCCTACGAGCAGTACTTC	CASSPRSDGAYEQYF
NA	TRBJ1-1	NA	TRBV7-9	TGTGCCAGCAGCTTAGGAGCGTCCCCCGAAGCTTTCTTT	CASSLGASPEAFF
NA	TRBJ2-3	TRBD2	TRBV4-1	TGCGCCAGCAGCCAAAGGGCTAGCGGGGCTAGCACAGATACGCAGTATTTT	CASSQRASGASTDTQYF
NA	TRBJ2-7	NA	TRBV30	TGTGCCTGGAGTGTACTCCCCGGGAGTTCCTACGAGCAGTACTTC	CAWSVLPGSSYEQYF
NA	TRBJ2-7	NA	TRBV29-1	TGCAGCGTTGATTTTCAGGGTAGTGAGCAGTACTTC	CSVDFQGSEQYF
NA	TRBJ1-5	NA	TRBV19	TGTGCCAGTAGTTTGGAGCTTTATAGCAATCAGCCCCAGCATTTT	CASSLELYSNQPQHF
NA	TRBJ2-2	NA	TRBV25-1	TGTGCCAGCAGGCAGTACACCGGGGAGCTGTTTTTT	CASRQYTGELFF
NA	TRBJ1-6	NA	TRBV28	TGTGCCAGCACGGCAGGTTTTAATTCACCCCTCCACTTT	CASTAGFNSPLHF
NA	TRBJ2-3	TRBD2	TRBV13	TGTGCCAGCAGCTCTACCCCACTAGCGGGAGGGCCAGATACGCAGTATTTT	CASSSTPLAGGPDTQYF
once	TRBJ2-3	NA	TRBV29-1	TGCAGCGAACGGGACATTTACACAGATACGCAGTATTTT	CSERDIYTDTQYF
NA	TRBJ2-3	NA	TRBV11-1	TGTGCCAGCAGCTTAGCAGGGAGCACAGATACGCAGTATTTT	CASSLAGSTDTQYF
NA	TRBJ1-2	NA	TRBV5-8	TGTGCCAGCAGCTGGAGCGATACGGACGGGAACTATGGCTACACCTTC	CASSWSDTDGNYGYTF
NA	TRBJ1-4	TRBD1	TRBV28	TGTGCCAGCAGTGTTTACAGGGGAACTAATGAAAAACTGTTTTTT	CASSVYRGTNEKLFF
NA	TRBJ1-4	NA	TRBV9	TGTGCCAGCAGCGTCGGTCAGGCCCCCGTTAATGAAAAACTGTTTTTT	CASSVGQAPVNEKLFF
NA	TRBJ2-1	TRBD2	TRBV7-3	TGTGCCAGCAGCTCTAGAGGCGGGAGGAGGGTAGACAATGAGCAGTTCTTC	CASSSRGGRRVDNEQFF